The 15 T cell receptor beta chains below come from one sample, sequenced in a study of cytomegalovirus exposure and HLA in healthy donors. Measured with immunoSEQ multiplex PCR; TCRdb has only the in-frame clones, and not every one. The profile shows fewer than 60,000 clones, approximately 92% of them singletons. The sequenced sample was PBMCs. The receptors here all came from a woman in her late teens or twenties in good health and CMV-seronegative.

This clone is a singleton in its sample. The chain recombines TRBV28 with TRBJ1-1; a weak D match, TRBD1 (5 bases). Trimming stripped 3 bases from V and 4 bases from J, with 9 bases between. Germline V gives CDR1 MDHEN, CDR2 SYDVKM. This CDR3 comprises 13 residues. The CDR3 loop reads CASSFQGRTEAFF. The CDR3 coding sequence is TGTGCCAGCAGTTTCCAGGGTCGCACTGAAGCTTTCTTT.

This clone has a single count. This chain uses TRBV9 with TRBJ2-5; D is perhaps TRBD1 (5 bases). The germline V gene encodes CDR1 SGDLS and CDR2 YYNGEE. The CDR3 is made up of 13 amino acids. V gave up 4 bases and J gave up 7 bases, with 14 bases separating them. CDR3 nucleotides: TGTGCCAGCAGCCAAGGACACGGCGGGACCCAGTACTTC. Amino acid sequence: CASSQGHGGTQYF.

V gene TRBV6-1 combines with J gene TRBJ1-1, with TRBD1 matching over 9 bases. CDR3 length: 15 residues. Trimming took 2 bases from V and 3 from J; bases not matched to a gene: 4. The germline CDR1 and CDR2 sequences are MNHNS and SASEGT. The DNA for the CDR3 is TGTGCCAGCAGTGAACCGGGACAGGGCCACACTGAAGCTTTCTTT. Translation: CASSEPGQGHTEAFF.

This clone has just one count. V and J are TRBV15 and TRBJ1-5, with unresolved D. The CDR3 sequence is 17 residues long. CDR1 is LNHNV and CDR2 is YYDKDF in the germline V gene (reference sequence). Trimming removed 5 bases at V and 6 bases at J, with 23 bases between. CDR3 in amino acids: CATSHPQKHSGPQPQHF. The CDR3 DNA follows: TGTGCCACCAGCCATCCCCAAAAACACAGTGGCCCTCAGCCCCAGCATTTT.

This rearrangement joins TRBV30 to TRBJ2-3, with D possibly being TRBD1 (5 bases). This CDR3 has 14 amino acids. The V gene lost 0 bases and the J gene lost 3 bases, with 10 bases spanning the gap. Germline assignment: CDR1 GTSNPN and CDR2 SVGIG (reference sequence). The CDR3, as DNA: TGTGCCTGGAGTGTAGGGGTGGGGACAGATACGCAGTATTTT. Residues: CAWSVGVGTDTQYF.

This clone has just a few counts. This rearrangement joins TRBV11-2 to TRBJ2-3; TRBD2 matches 14 bases. Per the germline V gene, CDR1 is SGHAT and CDR2 is FQNNGV. CDR3 length: 17 residues. Unmatched junction bases numbered 10, after V lost 4 bases and J lost 7 bases. The CDR3 loop reads CASSSGTSGSLGNTQYF. CDR3 DNA: TGTGCCAGCAGCTCAGGGACTAGCGGGAGTTTGGGAAATACGCAGTATTTT.

The chain uses TRBV4-3 and TRBJ2-7; no reliable D call. Germline V CDR1 and CDR2: LGHNA, YSLEER. The CDR3 contains 15 residues. The V end was cut by 0 bases, the J end by 1 base, with 10 bases between. The CDR3 region has the DNA TGCGCCAGCAGCCAAGATTACAGTTTTTCCTACGAGCAGTACTTC. Protein sequence: CASSQDYSFSYEQYF.

The chain links TRBV5-6 to TRBJ1-1; D unclear. The CDR3 contains 14 residues. Trimming removed 0 bases from V and 0 bases from J, with 6 bases in between. The germline CDR1 and CDR2 sequences are SGHDT and YYEEEE. Here the CDR3 reads CASSLAQLNTEAFF. CDR3 sequence (DNA): TGTGCCAGCAGCTTGGCACAATTGAACACTGAAGCTTTCTTT.

The gene calls are TRBV29-1 and TRBJ2-2; 7 bases map to TRBD1. There are 13 residues in the CDR3. From germline, CDR1 is SQVTM and CDR2 ANQGSEA. The J segment lost 4 bases and the V segment lost 6 bases, leaving 5 bases of the junction unmatched. CDR3: CSVQGQATGELFF. The CDR3 DNA follows: TGCAGCGTCCAAGGACAGGCCACCGGGGAGCTGTTTTTT.

The chain carries TRBV30 and TRBJ1-6; D is possibly TRBD1 (5 bases). The CDR3 has 14 residues. CDR1 and CDR2 from the germline V gene are GTSNPN and SVGIG (reference sequence). V was trimmed by 5 bases and J by 6 bases, leaving 14 bases between them. The CDR3 spells CAWDVGALNSPLHF. The CDR3 coding sequence is TGTGCCTGGGACGTAGGGGCTCTTAATTCACCCCTCCACTTT.

As regards this clone: Possible read error: a much larger clone is one base away. The gene calls are TRBV7-3 and TRBJ1-1; D is perhaps TRBD1 (5 bases). Germline assignment: CDR1 SGHTA and CDR2 FQGTGA. Trimming took 3 bases from V and 1 from J, leaving 6 bases between them. The CDR3 is made up of 13 amino acids. Here the CDR3 DNA reads TGTGCCAGCAGCTTGACAGCGAACACTGAAGCTTTCTTT. It specifies CASSLTANTEAFF.

The V gene is TRBV30, the J gene TRBJ2-1; weak D call: TRBD1 (6 bases). CDR3 length: 15 amino acids. Germline CDR1 GTSNPN, CDR2 SVGIG (reference sequence). V was pared by 1 base and J by 4 bases, with 14 bases between. As DNA, the CDR3 is TGTGCCTGGAGTGACTATAGACAGGATTACAATGAGCAGTTCTTC. This translates into CAWSDYRQDYNEQFF.

The chain is built from TRBV12-5 and TRBJ2-5; 10 bases match TRBD1. The V gene end was trimmed by 1 base and the J gene end by 5 bases; junction bases not matched to a gene: 4. Germline V CDR1 and CDR2: LGHNT, FRNRAP. The CDR3 consists of 15 residues. The CDR3 loop reads CASGLGTGGSETQYF. The CDR3 DNA is TGTGCTAGTGGTTTGGGGACAGGGGGATCTGAGACCCAGTACTTC.

The genes are TRBV27 and TRBJ2-3; TRBD2 might be the D (6 bases). Trimming cost V 6 bases and J 2 bases, with 12 bases left between them. The length of the CDR3 is 14 residues. Germline-derived CDR1 and CDR2 are MNHEY and SMNVEV (reference sequence). The CDR3 spells CASRRTTNTDTQYF. The CDR3 nucleotides read TGTGCCAGCAGGCGGACTACAAACACAGATACGCAGTATTTT.

The chain employs TRBV6-5 and TRBJ1-1; a weak D match, TRBD1 (5 bases). The CDR3 covers 15 residues. Per the germline V gene, CDR1 is MNHEY and CDR2 is SVGAGI. The V and J ends lost 0 bases and 3 bases respectively, with 11 bases between them. DNA for the CDR3: TGTGCCAGCAGTTACTCAAGGGTAGGGGACACTGAAGCTTTCTTT. Protein sequence: CASSYSRVGDTEAFF.